The 19 T cell receptor beta chains in this list originate from one sample, sequenced in a study of post-analysis software for immune sequencing data. Antigens of these TCRs are unknown. Each TCR beta cDNA library carried unique molecular identifiers. TCRdb independently ran MiXCR on the PCR reads; one entry per CDR3 protein. This repertoire shows over 700,000 distinct CDR3 sequences, 30% found once; its top ten account for roughly 0.54%. Study results and limitations: Roughly five TRBV segments were significantly more frequent in patients than in controls. TRBV5-6, TRBV5-1 and TRBV20-1 were among these segments.

What was sequenced was blood. All receptors derive from a girl aged 10-17 years with multiple sclerosis.

This clonotype was counted a few times. The chain couples TRBV6-5 to TRBJ1-6; 11 bases align to TRBD1. The V segment lost 5 bases and the J segment 5 bases; nucleotides outside the gene matches: 20. The CDR3 totals 21 residues. CDR1 MNHEY and CDR2 SVGAGI come from the germline V gene. CDR3 sequence: CASSHGIPGQGVPVNNSPLHF. Here the CDR3 DNA reads TGTGCCAGCAGTCACGGGATTCCGGGACAGGGGGTCCCCGTCAATAATTCACCCCTCCACTTT.

V usage is TRBV12-3 or TRBV12-4 and J usage is TRBJ2-3; D possibly corresponds to TRBD2 (5 bases). Between the trimmed V and J ends, which lost 3 bases and 2 bases, there was a span of 9 bases. The CDR3 covers 14 residues. CDR3 sequence: CASSFPRDTDTQYF. For the CDR3, the DNA is TGTGCCAGCAGTTTTCCCCGGGACACAGATACGCAGTATTTT.

CDR3 sequence: CASSPRQGGSYEQYF. In DNA, the CDR3 is TGTGCCAGCAGTCCACGACAGGGGGGCTCCTACGAGCAGTACTTC. J is TRBJ2-7 and V is TRBV6-6; 9 bases line up with TRBD1. The CDR3 sequence is 15 residues long. Germline lookup yields CDR1 MNHNY and CDR2 SVGAGI (reference sequence). The V gene end was trimmed by 5 bases and the J gene end by 0 bases; junction bases not matched to a gene: 5.

This clonotype was observed a few times. Here the CDR3 reads CASSVGQVNTEAFF. Here the CDR3 DNA reads TGTGCCAGCAGTGTGGGGCAGGTGAACACTGAAGCTTTCTTT. V usage is TRBV2 and J usage is TRBJ1-1; perhaps TRBD1 as D (5 bases). Deletions cut 4 bases from V and 0 bases from J, with 9 bases between. This CDR3 has 14 amino acids. Germline V gene lookup returns CDR1 SNHLY and CDR2 FYNNEI.

V and J are TRBV11-2 and TRBJ2-7, with 7 bases identical to TRBD1. The CDR3 spans 14 residues. V gave up 2 bases and J gave up 2 bases; unmatched junction bases: 3. Germline loops: CDR1 SGHAT, CDR2 FQNNGV. This chain's CDR3 is CASSLTGVPYEQYF. The CDR3 DNA follows: TGTGCCAGCAGCTTAACAGGGGTGCCCTACGAGCAGTACTTC.

This clonotype came up a few times. This chain joins TRBV20-1 and TRBJ2-3; D is unresolved. Trimming removed 0 bases at V and 0 bases at J, with 10 bases between. The CDR3 loop spans 15 amino acids. Germline lookup yields CDR1 DFQATT and CDR2 SNEGSKA (reference sequence). CDR3 DNA: TGCAGTGCTAGAGATAGGCACGCTAGCACAGATACGCAGTATTTT. It encodes CSARDRHASTDTQYF.

Comments on this clonotype: It may be a read error: a sequence one base away is much more abundant. This chain uses TRBV20-1 with TRBJ2-7, with 8 nucleotides matching TRBD1. V dropped 0 bases and J dropped 2; count of bases not matched to a gene: 3. This CDR3 contains 14 residues. From germline, CDR1 is DFQATT and CDR2 SNEGSKA (reference sequence). This CDR3 reads CSARDAGGPYEQYF. CDR3 DNA sequence: TGCAGTGCTAGAGATGCAGGGGGCCCCTACGAGCAGTACTTC.

This clonotype has just one count. CDR3 nucleotides: TGTGCCAGCAGCTTGCAACCGTCCAAAAACATTCAGTACTTC. Residues: CASSLQPSKNIQYF. The V gene is TRBV5-4, the J gene TRBJ2-4; D is unclear. Germline assignment: CDR1 SGHNT and CDR2 YYREEE (reference sequence). V dropped 1 base and J dropped 2 bases, with 7 bases sitting between them. The CDR3 has 14 amino acids.

The genes are TRBV4-3 and TRBJ2-7, with a possible D match to TRBD1 (5 bases). The V end lost 4 bases, the J end lost 7 bases, and 14 bases lay between the germline ends. Per germline, CDR1 LGHNA and CDR2 YSLEER. This CDR3 is 13 amino acids long. The CDR3 region is CASSLGHYNEQYF. The CDR3 DNA sequence: TGCGCCAGCAGCCTCGGACACTACAATGAGCAGTACTTC.

This clonotype was detected only a few times. This chain joins TRBV25-1 and TRBJ2-1, with D possibly TRBD2 on 6 matching bases. Germline lookup yields CDR1 MGHDK and CDR2 SYGVNS. The CDR3 runs 14 residues. V was shortened by 5 bases and J by 5 bases, with 13 bases between the two germline ends. As DNA, the CDR3 is TGTGCCAGCAGTCTCCCTGGGGGGAACAATGAGCAGTTCTTC. Residues: CASSLPGGNNEQFF. Supplemented by reference TRBV25-1 and TRBJ2-1, the full variable domain reads EADIYQTPRYLVIGTGKKITLECSQTMGHDKMYWYQQDPGMELHLIHYSYGVNSTEKGDLSSESTVSRIRTEHFPLTLESARPSHTSQYLCASSLPGGNNEQFFGPGTRLTVL.

The chain recombines TRBV7-2 with TRBJ1-2, with no clear D. V was shortened by 3 bases and J by 2 bases, with 13 bases between the two germline ends. The CDR3 consists of 15 residues. CDR1 and CDR2 (germline): SGHTA, FQGNSA. CDR3 sequence reads: CASSFFSTANYGYTF. Here the CDR3 DNA reads TGTGCCAGCAGCTTTTTCTCGACGGCCAACTATGGCTACACCTTC.

The V and J genes are TRBV2 and TRBJ1-1, with 8 bases identical to TRBD1. The CDR3 covers 16 residues. Germline V lookup: CDR1 SNHLY, CDR2 FYNNEI. J lost 1 base, V lost 6 bases, and 10 bases had no gene match. The CDR3 nucleotides read TGTGCCAGCAGCGTCCGTGGGACAGGAAAGAACACTGAAGCTTTCTTT. Translating it yields CASSVRGTGKNTEAFF.

This clonotype was seen a single time. The chain combines TRBV6-6 with TRBJ1-1; D might be TRBD1 (5 bases). V dropped 1 base and J dropped 0 bases, with 9 bases sitting between them. Germline assignment: CDR1 MNHNY and CDR2 SVGAGI (reference sequence). CDR3 length equals 15 residues. The CDR3 reads CASSYYQGLNTEAFF. The CDR3 DNA sequence: TGTGCCAGCAGTTACTACCAGGGCCTGAACACTGAAGCTTTCTTT.

The chain carries TRBV11-2 and TRBJ2-3, with TRBD1 as a possible D gene (5 bases). V lost 1 base to trimming and J lost 5 bases, with 13 bases between them. This CDR3 is 15 amino acids long. Germline values: CDR1 SGHAT, CDR2 FQNNGV. The CDR3 coding sequence is TGTGCCAGCAGCTTAGCAGGGTCGTGGGGAGATACGCAGTATTTT. Residues: CASSLAGSWGDTQYF.

A few counts support this clonotype. J is TRBJ2-4 and V is TRBV7-2; D is unclear. V shed 5 bases and J shed 3 bases, with 14 bases lying between them. This CDR3 is 15 amino acids long. CDR1 SGHTA and CDR2 FQGNSA come from the germline V gene. The DNA for the CDR3 is TGTGCCAGCAGCCCCTCTTTTGGGTACAAAAACATTCAGTACTTC. Protein product: CASSPSFGYKNIQYF.

This clonotype has at least ten counts. The J gene is TRBJ2-1, the V gene TRBV7-8; 9 nucleotides agree with TRBD1. The length of the CDR3 is 16 residues. V lost 5 bases and J lost 5; bases outside the gene matches: 10. Germline V gene lookup returns CDR1 SGHVS and CDR2 FQNEAQ. CDR3 region: CASSPILGQGNNEQFF. In DNA, the CDR3 is TGTGCCAGCAGCCCGATCTTGGGACAGGGTAACAATGAGCAGTTCTTC.

The chain is built from TRBV12-3 or TRBV12-4 and TRBJ2-1; 16 nucleotides line up with TRBD2. J was trimmed by 4 bases and V by 4 bases; bases with no gene match: 4. The CDR3 totals 17 residues. The DNA for the CDR3 is TGTGCCAGCAGTTGGGGACTAGCGGGGGGGTTTTACAATGAGCAGTTCTTC. Residues: CASSWGLAGGFYNEQFF.

This rearrangement joins TRBV7-2 to TRBJ2-5; D gene uncertain. The DNA end lines up better with TRBJ2-7; the J call may be wrong. There are 15 residues in the CDR3. From germline, CDR1 is SGHTA and CDR2 FQGNSA. This CDR3 reads CASKPSSQVQYEQYF. CDR3 nucleotide sequence: TGTGCCAGCAAACCTTCCTCTCAGGTCCAATACGAGCAGTACTTC.

The V gene is TRBV20-1, the J gene TRBJ2-3; 9 bases are shared with TRBD2. J was trimmed by 4 bases and V by 5 bases; bases with no gene match: 7. The CDR3 has 14 amino acids. CDR1 is DFQATT, CDR2 SNEGSKA, per germline (reference sequence). Here the CDR3 reads CSAHAGGGADTQYF. The CDR3 nucleotides read TGCAGTGCTCATGCGGGAGGGGGCGCAGATACGCAGTATTTT.